This T cell receptor (beta chain) was found in a study of T-cell reconstitution after alpha-beta-depleted transplantation in children. After removal of 2 bases from V and 2 bases from J, the junction contained 15 bases not matched to a gene. This CDR3 spans 19 amino acids. The germline CDR1 and CDR2 sequences are KGHSH and LQKENI. Unique molecular identifiers were incorporated when the TCRbeta library was constructed. TCRdb independently ran MiXCR on the PCR reads; one entry per CDR3 protein. The sample yields nearly 400,000 distinct CDR3 sequences, roughly 22% seen once. This clonotype was obtained from a human donor who donated a stem cell graft to a child with acute myeloid leukemia. The material sequenced was PBMCs from the stem cell graft donor, taken from the stem cell graft. V is TRBV18 and J is TRBJ2-3; TRBD2 aligns across 8 bases. The CDR3 here is CASSPKYEPAGGFTDTQYF. In DNA, the CDR3 is TGTGCCAGCTCACCAAAGTACGAACCGGCGGGAGGTTTCACAGATACGCAGTATTTT.